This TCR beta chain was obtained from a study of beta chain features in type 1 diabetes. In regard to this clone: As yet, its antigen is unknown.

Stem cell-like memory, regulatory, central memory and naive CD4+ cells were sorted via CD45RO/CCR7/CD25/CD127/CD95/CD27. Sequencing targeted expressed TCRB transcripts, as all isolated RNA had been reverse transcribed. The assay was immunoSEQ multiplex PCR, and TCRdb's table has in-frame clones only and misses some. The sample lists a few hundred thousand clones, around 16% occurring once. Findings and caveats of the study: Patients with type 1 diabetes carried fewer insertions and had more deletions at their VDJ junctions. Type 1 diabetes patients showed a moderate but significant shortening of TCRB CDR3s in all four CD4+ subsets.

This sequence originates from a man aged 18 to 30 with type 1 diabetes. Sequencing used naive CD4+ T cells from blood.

CDR3 nucleotides: TGTGCCAGCAGCCTCACAGGGGAAACTGAAGCTTTCTTT. Its translation is CASSLTGETEAFF. The chain joins TRBV7-9 to TRBJ1-1, with TRBD1 matching 7 bases. J lost 5 bases, V lost 5 bases, and 5 bases had no gene match. Per germline, CDR1 SEHNR and CDR2 FQNEAQ (reference sequence). The CDR3 runs to 13 residues.